Listed below are T cell receptor beta chains from one sample, sequenced in a study of shared clonotypes between healthy human individuals. Profiled with immunoSEQ multiplex PCR; TCRdb holds only in-frame clones, not every one. The profile shows around 700,000 clones, 55% to 85% of them singletons. Sequenced material: memory CD4+ T cells sorted from blood. The receptors stem from a woman in her 30s in good health. CDR3s leave out the opening cysteine and the closing phenylalanine or tryptophan.

V	J	CDR3
TRBV5-6	TRBJ1-1	ASSLSPGDGMNTEAF
TRBV9	TRBJ1-1	ASSVGIDSPNTEAF
TRBV15	TRBJ1-5	ATSEGHSNQPQH
TRBV2	TRBJ2-6	ASAQSSSGANVLT
TRBV28	TRBJ1-1	ASSVHTMNTEAF
TRBV27	TRBJ1-1	ASRGTVNTEAF
TRBV28	TRBJ2-7	ASRGGSYEQY
TRBV25-1	TRBJ2-1	ASSGAGEQF
TRBV2	TRBJ2-5	ASSEGRLAGGLQETQY
TRBV5-1	TRBJ2-2	ASSSDRAAGGELF
TRBV2	TRBJ2-5	ASRTGSQRETQY
TRBV11-2	TRBJ1-1	ASSLFGGSTEAF
TRBV27	TRBJ1-2	ASSSTKGANYGYT
TRBV2	TRBJ2-7	ASRETGTGYEQY
TRBV28	TRBJ1-2	ASNHGTANYGYT
TRBV28	TRBJ1-5	ASRVPLDNQPQH
TRBV18	TRBJ2-5	ASSPEYSQETQY
TRBV19	TRBJ2-3	ARFGGHY
TRBV5-1	TRBJ2-5	ASSPTAGAGETQY
TRBV7-9	TRBJ1-1	ASSIGGIRATEAF
TRBV14	TRBJ2-1	ASSFAGAHYNEQF
TRBV27	TRBJ1-5	ASSAGGAGQPQH
TRBV6-1	TRBJ2-7	ASGVSGRNYEQY
TRBV5-6	TRBJ1-2	ASSQRDISLYGYT
TRBV28	TRBJ1-5	ASSFAGGFGGSNQPQH
TRBV5-1	TRBJ2-2	ASSRRTGDTGELF
TRBV5-5	TRBJ1-2	ASSLGRGQDYT
TRBV27	TRBJ1-2	ASSPAGAASYGYT
TRBV5-4	TRBJ2-2	ASSLVGRGETGELF